The 24 T cell receptor beta chains listed next were all sequenced from one sample in a study of identical twins. TCRdb re-called the 5' RACE reads through MiXCR, storing one row per CDR3 protein. Seen here are roughly 280,000 distinct CDR3 sequences, roughly 9% observed once, and the top ten hold approximately 6.5%. The sample was also reused in another study, on yellow fever vaccine responses in identical twins.

Sequencing used CD8+ T cells sorted from blood. Receptor source: a young woman in good health.

The rearrangement joins TRBV24-1 to TRBJ2-1; 7 bases are a match to TRBD1. The CDR3 runs to 15 residues. J lost 5 bases, V lost 3 bases, and 6 bases had no gene match. Germline values: CDR1 KGHDR, CDR2 SFDVKD. The CDR3 DNA is TGTGCCACCAGTGATCGACAGGGATGGGACAATGAGCAGTTCTTC. Its protein is CATSDRQGWDNEQFF.

The chain carries TRBV2 and TRBJ2-3; D unresolved. CDR1 and CDR2 from the germline V gene are SNHLY and FYNNEI. The ends were cut back, 0 bases at V and 6 bases at J, with 13 bases in the middle. This CDR3 spans 15 amino acids. CDR3 bases: TGTGCCAGCAGTGAAGCGTCTGTTGTCTGGGATACGCAGTATTTT. Residues: CASSEASVVWDTQYF.

There are many counts of this clonotype. The junction differs from germline at one of its ends, possibly a read error. The chain links TRBV3-1 to TRBJ2-7; the D call may be TRBD1 or TRBD2 (6 bases each). Germline CDR1 reads LGHDT; CDR2 reads YNNKEL (reference sequence). The CDR3 has 10 residues. CDR3 in DNA: TGTGCCAGCGGAGACGCAGGGGAGGTCTTC. It encodes CASGDAGEVF.

As for this clonotype: Relative to the germline gene, one junction end is altered; a read error may explain this. The chain employs TRBV30 and TRBJ1-5; D is uncertain. The V gene's germline CDR1 is GTSNPN and CDR2 SVGIG (reference sequence). The CDR3 is 12 residues long. CDR3 coding DNA: TGTGGCTGGAGTGAACTTGGTCAGCCCCAGCATTTT. It is translated as CGWSELGQPQHF. The full variable domain, in which reference TRBV30 and TRBJ1-5 provide the parts outside the CDR3, is SQTIHQWPATLVQPVGSPLSLECTVEGTSNPNLYWYRQAAGRGLQLLFYSVGIGQISSEVPQNLSASRPQDRQFILSSKKLLLSDSGFYLCGWSELGQPQHFGDGTRLSIL.

This clonotype was observed a few times. The rearrangement uses TRBV7-3 and TRBJ2-1, with 8 bases lining up with TRBD2. The V gene end was trimmed by 5 bases and the J gene end by 8 bases; junction bases not matched to a gene: 11. CDR1 and CDR2 from the germline V gene are SGHTA and FQGTGA. The CDR3 extends over 15 amino acids. This CDR3 reads CASSPSPGGADEQFF. In nucleotides, the CDR3 is TGTGCCAGCAGCCCATCCCCCGGGGGGGCAGATGAGCAGTTCTTC.

This clonotype occurred many times. The rearrangement links TRBV20-1 to TRBJ2-1; D may be TRBD1 (6 bases). In germline, CDR1 is DFQATT, CDR2 SNEGSKA (reference sequence). V was cut by 6 bases and J by 5 bases, with 23 bases left in between. CDR3 size: 16 residues. The CDR3, as DNA: TGCAGTGCCGACCAAGGACAGTTGAGGGGTAACAATGAGCAGTTCTTC. Residues: CSADQGQLRGNNEQFF.

This clonotype was detected only a few times. This chain links TRBV4-3 with TRBJ2-3, with unresolved D. Germline loops: CDR1 LGHNA, CDR2 YSLEER. The V gene lost 4 bases and the J gene lost 2 bases, with 13 bases spanning the gap. The CDR3 totals 15 residues. CDR3 residues: CASSPYVDSTDTQYF. The CDR3 nucleotides read TGCGCCAGCAGCCCCTATGTGGATTCCACAGATACGCAGTATTTT.

This clonotype was counted many times. The rearrangement joins TRBV20-1 to TRBJ2-1; TRBD2 matches 10 bases. This CDR3 has 16 amino acids. Germline CDR1 reads DFQATT; CDR2 reads SNEGSKA (reference sequence). The ends lost 2 bases at V and 7 bases at J; junction bases unmatched: 11. The CDR3 loop is CSARSGEREGLNEQFF. In DNA, the CDR3 is TGCAGTGCTAGATCCGGAGAGCGGGAGGGCCTAAATGAGCAGTTCTTC.

This clonotype turned up a few times. The chain uses TRBV7-9 and TRBJ2-1; D may be TRBD1 (5 bases). This CDR3 comprises 14 residues. V was clipped by 3 bases and J by 2 bases, with 8 bases between them. Germline V gene lookup returns CDR1 SEHNR and CDR2 FQNEAQ (reference sequence). The CDR3 bases are TGTGCCAGCAGCTTGGAAGGGGCCTACAATGAGCAGTTCTTC. Its protein product is CASSLEGAYNEQFF.

This clonotype has just a few counts. The chain recombines TRBV4-3 with TRBJ2-7; TRBD1 might be the D (5 bases). CDR1 and CDR2 from the germline V gene are LGHNA and YSLEER. The CDR3 length is 15 residues. Trimming pared 0 bases from V and 3 bases from J, leaving 12 bases between. CDR3 DNA: TGCGCCAGCAGCCAAGATCGGCAGGGTCTCTACGAGCAGTACTTC. Its protein is CASSQDRQGLYEQYF.

This clonotype was detected many times. The chain is built from TRBV12-3 or TRBV12-4 and TRBJ2-1, with D maybe TRBD1 (5 bases). Trimming pared 3 bases from V and 8 bases from J, leaving 8 bases between. The CDR3 covers 12 residues. In DNA, the CDR3 is TGTGCCAGCAGTTTCAGGGTTCATGAGCAGTTCTTC. As protein: CASSFRVHEQFF.

The J gene is TRBJ2-7, the V gene TRBV27, with 7 bases aligning to TRBD2. The ends lost 5 bases at V and 2 bases at J; junction bases unmatched: 6. The germline gives CDR1 MNHEY, CDR2 SMNVEV (reference sequence). This CDR3 spans 14 amino acids. This CDR3 is CASSLRRGTYEQYF. CDR3 in DNA: TGTGCCAGCAGTCTTAGGCGGGGGACCTACGAGCAGTACTTC.

Only a few counts were recorded for this clonotype. The genes are TRBV5-1 and TRBJ2-1, with TRBD1 identical over 11 bases. Losses at the gene ends were 4 bases for V and 8 bases for J; bases not matched to a gene: 8. The CDR3 runs 15 residues. CDR1 and CDR2 (germline): SGHRS, YFSETQ. DNA for the CDR3: TGCGCCAGCAGCGCCGGACAGGGGGCTATGTATGAGCAGTTCTTC. Its translation is CASSAGQGAMYEQFF.

This sequence joins TRBV20-1 and TRBJ2-7, with TRBD2 matching 7 bases. With V trimmed by 4 bases and J by 1 base, 13 bases remained unmatched. The germline CDR1 and CDR2 sequences are DFQATT and SNEGSKA (reference sequence). This CDR3 comprises 16 residues. CDR3 in amino acids: CSAMQRDPILSYEQYF. The CDR3, as DNA: TGCAGTGCTATGCAGCGGGACCCGATCCTTTCCTACGAGCAGTACTTC.

The chain couples TRBV27 to TRBJ2-1; D unresolved. The CDR3 covers 16 residues. The ends were cut back, 1 base at V and 2 bases at J, with 12 bases in the middle. Germline values: CDR1 MNHEY, CDR2 SMNVEV (reference sequence). In DNA form, the CDR3 reads TGTGCCAGCAGTTTATGGGGAAGAAATGCCTACAATGAGCAGTTCTTC. As protein: CASSLWGRNAYNEQFF.

This chain joins TRBV15 and TRBJ2-5; tentatively, D is TRBD1 or TRBD2 (5 bases each). This CDR3 has 15 residues. Germline lookup yields CDR1 LNHNV and CDR2 YYDKDF (reference sequence). V lost 3 bases and J lost 3, with 14 bases in between. The CDR3 bases are TGTGCCACCAGCAGGGGGACGGGGATGGAAGAGACCCAGTACTTC. Its protein product is CATSRGTGMEETQYF.

This clonotype was seen a few times. V gene TRBV7-9 combines with J gene TRBJ2-1; tentative D call: TRBD2 (6 bases). The V gene's germline CDR1 is SEHNR and CDR2 FQNEAQ (reference sequence). The germline V and J ends were trimmed by 4 bases and 2 bases, with 15 bases remaining between them. This CDR3 comprises 16 residues. The CDR3 DNA sequence: TGTGCCAGCAGCTCCCTGCTGCGGGGAACCTACAATGAGCAGTTCTTC. Translated, it gives CASSSLLRGTYNEQFF.

In this sample, this clonotype turned up many times. The gene calls are TRBV12-3 or TRBV12-4 and TRBJ1-2; perhaps TRBD1 as D (5 bases). The CDR3 has 15 residues. V was clipped by 6 bases and J by 1 base, with 15 bases between them. CDR3 amino acids: CASREGATLNYGYTF. The CDR3 DNA reads TGTGCCAGCAGAGAAGGGGCTACCCTTAACTATGGCTACACCTTC.

This clonotype was recorded at least ten times. The V call is TRBV7-9, the J call TRBJ2-3, with a tentative D call TRBD2 (6 bases). Germline V lookup: CDR1 SEHNR, CDR2 FQNEAQ (reference sequence). The V end was cut by 2 bases, the J end by 2 bases, with 14 bases between. This CDR3 has 16 amino acids. Written as DNA, the CDR3 is TGTGCCAGCAGCTTATTTAGCGGAGGAATCACAGATACGCAGTATTTT. Its protein product is CASSLFSGGITDTQYF.

This clonotype was detected ten times or more. The chain uses TRBV5-6 and TRBJ2-5; D gene uncertain. V was clipped by 5 bases and J by 3 bases, with 11 bases between them. This CDR3 contains 13 residues. Per the germline V gene, CDR1 is SGHDT and CDR2 is YYEEEE. CDR3 bases: TGTGCCAGCAGAAAAGTCCAGGAAGAGACCCAGTACTTC. Translation: CASRKVQEETQYF.

Many counts were recorded for this clonotype. This chain joins TRBV7-2 and TRBJ2-3; no clear D. In germline, CDR1 is SGHTA, CDR2 FQGNSA. V lost 5 bases and J lost 2, with 11 bases in between. The CDR3 loop spans 14 amino acids. CDR3 loop: CASSQNPTTDTQYF. The CDR3 nucleotides read TGTGCCAGCAGCCAAAACCCCACCACAGATACGCAGTATTTT.

Many counts were recorded for this clonotype. CDR3 in amino acids: CASSYGGEQFF. The CDR3 DNA follows: TGTGCCAGCAGTTACGGGGGTGAGCAGTTCTTC. The chain carries TRBV6-5 and TRBJ2-1, with D perhaps given as TRBD1 or TRBD2 (5 bases each). Trimming took off 2 bases at V and 9 bases at J, with 5 bases between the two ends. CDR1 is MNHEY and CDR2 is SVGAGI in the germline V gene. This CDR3 is built from 11 residues.

This clonotype was detected many times. The chain combines TRBV29-1 with TRBJ1-5, with 9 bases lining up with TRBD1. In germline, CDR1 is SQVTM, CDR2 ANQGSEA. This CDR3 region has 15 residues. Unmatched junction bases numbered 13, after V lost 7 bases and J lost 6 bases. CDR3 bases: TGCAGCGCCCTCGTACCCGGGACAGGGCGTCAGCCCCAGCATTTT. Its translation: CSALVPGTGRQPQHF.

This clonotype was seen many times. The V and J genes are TRBV12-3 or TRBV12-4 and TRBJ2-7; weak D call: TRBD2 (5 bases). Trimming pared 5 bases from V and 1 base from J, leaving 9 bases between. The CDR3 covers 13 residues. CDR3 region: CASSISGSYEQYF. The CDR3 region has the DNA TGTGCCAGCAGTATATCGGGATCCTACGAGCAGTACTTC.